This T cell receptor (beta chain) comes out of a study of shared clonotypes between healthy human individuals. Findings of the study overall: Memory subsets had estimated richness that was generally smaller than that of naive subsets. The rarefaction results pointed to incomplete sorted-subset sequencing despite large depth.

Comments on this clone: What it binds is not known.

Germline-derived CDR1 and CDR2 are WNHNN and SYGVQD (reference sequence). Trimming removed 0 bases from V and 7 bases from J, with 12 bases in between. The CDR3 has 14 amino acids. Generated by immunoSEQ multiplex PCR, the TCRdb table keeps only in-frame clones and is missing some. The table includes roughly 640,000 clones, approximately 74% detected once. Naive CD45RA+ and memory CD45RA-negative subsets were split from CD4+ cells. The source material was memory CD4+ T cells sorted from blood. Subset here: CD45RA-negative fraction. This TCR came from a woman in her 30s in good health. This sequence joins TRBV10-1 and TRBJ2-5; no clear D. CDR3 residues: CASSESAQWGTQYF. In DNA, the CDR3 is TGCGCCAGCAGTGAGTCCGCCCAGTGGGGGACCCAGTACTTC.